The 13 T cell receptor beta chains in this list originate from one sample, sequenced in a study of OX40 agonist ivuxolimab in advanced cancers. The table came from immunoSEQ multiplex PCR; TCRdb's copy has only in-frame clones and leaves some out. Found here are 50,000 to 60,000 clones, about 79% of them singletons; the top ten hold over 1.1%. The input for sequencing was CD4+ or CD8+ T cells sorted from blood, taken in a trial of the OX40 agonist ivuxolimab. These receptors came from an adult with an advanced solid tumor such as melanoma, head and neck, liver or kidney cancer.

The CDR3 spells CASSLGRVLSDTQYF. The CDR3 DNA is TGCGCCAGCAGCTTGGGGAGGGTCCTCTCAGATACGCAGTATTTT. The chain has TRBV5-1 and TRBJ2-3; TRBD2 is a possible D gene (6 bases). The CDR3 spans 15 residues. V shed 0 bases and J shed 4 bases, with 12 bases lying between them. CDR1 SGHRS and CDR2 YFSETQ come from the germline V gene.

This sequence joins TRBV4-2 and TRBJ1-4; 10 positions agree with TRBD1. The CDR3 is 18 residues long. The V gene's germline CDR1 is LGHNA and CDR2 YNFKEQ. V trimming: 4 bases; J trimming: 9 bases; junction bases outside the gene matches: 17. The CDR3 spells CASSRQSKDGTGVQKLFF. In DNA, the CDR3 is TGTGCCAGCAGCCGCCAATCGAAAGACGGGACAGGGGTTCAAAAACTGTTTTTT.

The chain is built from TRBV7-3 and TRBJ2-5; 7 bases line up with TRBD1. Germline trimming cut 5 bases from V and 1 base from J; bases unmatched to any gene: 7. The CDR3 length is 15 residues. The germline V gene has CDR1 SGHTA and CDR2 FQGTGA. The CDR3 region has the DNA TGTGCCAGCAGCCGACAGGGCCTGAGCCAAGAGACCCAGTACTTC. Translated, it gives CASSRQGLSQETQYF.

CDR3 DNA sequence: TGTGCCAGCAGCCCCTTGGAGGGCGTAACGCAGTATTTT. Its protein is CASSPLEGVTQYF. The chain joins TRBV6-6 to TRBJ2-3, with D tentatively TRBD2 (6 bases). V was pared by 6 bases and J by 9 bases, with 16 bases between. Germline values: CDR1 MNHNY, CDR2 SVGAGI (reference sequence). This CDR3 contains 13 residues.

The J gene is TRBJ1-1, the V gene TRBV12-5, with D possibly being TRBD1 (6 bases). CDR1 is LGHNT, CDR2 FRNRAP, per germline. The V gene lost 5 bases and the J gene lost 6 bases, with 16 bases spanning the gap. This CDR3 spans 14 amino acids. The CDR3 nucleotides read TGTGCTAGTGGTCCGCTCGGGAAGGGGGCTGAAGCTTTCTTT. Translated: CASGPLGKGAEAFF.

The V call is TRBV5-1, the J call TRBJ2-3; a possible D gene is TRBD1 (6 bases). V was trimmed by 5 bases and J by 0 bases, leaving 19 bases between them. The CDR3 extends over 17 amino acids. Germline V gives CDR1 SGHRS, CDR2 YFSETQ. The CDR3 region is CASRTGKVQGSTDTQYF. For the CDR3, the DNA is TGCGCCAGCAGAACCGGGAAGGTACAGGGCAGCACAGATACGCAGTATTTT.

This chain connects TRBV2 to TRBJ1-4; D is unresolved. Per germline, CDR1 SNHLY and CDR2 FYNNEI. The CDR3 covers 14 residues. Trimming took off 4 bases at V and 5 bases at J, with 11 bases between the two ends. The CDR3 spells CASSVSGRNEKLFF. DNA for the CDR3: TGTGCCAGCAGTGTCAGCGGCCGAAATGAAAAACTGTTTTTT.

V is TRBV9 and J is TRBJ2-4, with 8 bases that match TRBD1. Germline V gene sequence: CDR1 SGDLS, CDR2 YYNGEE. Trimming removed 0 bases from V and 0 bases from J; junction bases left unmatched: 14. The CDR3 is made up of 20 amino acids. This CDR3 reads CASSVVVGRGRELAKNIQYF. DNA of the CDR3: TGTGCCAGCAGCGTAGTGGTCGGCAGGGGGCGTGAGTTAGCCAAAAACATTCAGTACTTC. Complete variable domain (other parts from reference TRBV9 and TRBJ2-4): DSGVTQTPKHLITATGQRVTLRCSPRSGDLSVYWYQQSLDQGLQFLIQYYNGEERAKGNILERFSAQQFPDLHSELNLSSLELGDSALYFCASSVVVGRGRELAKNIQYFGAGTRLSVL.

The rearrangement links TRBV30 to TRBJ2-2, with D hard to call. The CDR3 runs to 13 residues. Trimming cost V 3 bases and J 8 bases, with 13 bases left between them. Germline assignment: CDR1 GTSNPN and CDR2 SVGIG (reference sequence). CDR3 DNA sequence: TGTGCCTGGAGACCCCTCCGCGGAGGGGAGCTGTTTTTT. Translation: CAWRPLRGGELFF. The whole variable domain, filled in from reference TRBV30 and TRBJ2-2, reads SQTIHQWPATLVQPVGSPLSLECTVEGTSNPNLYWYRQAAGRGLQLLFYSVGIGQISSEVPQNLSASRPQDRQFILSSKKLLLSDSGFYLCAWRPLRGGELFFGEGSRLTVL.

J is TRBJ2-1 and V is TRBV18; 9 nucleotides agree with TRBD1. Trimming at V came to 5 bases and at J to 7 bases, leaving 6 bases not matched to a gene. Germline values: CDR1 KGHSH, CDR2 LQKENI. The CDR3 runs 14 residues. The CDR3 DNA reads as TGTGCCAGCTCAACCCGGGACAGGGATAATGAGCAGTTCTTC. It specifies CASSTRDRDNEQFF.

The genes are TRBV5-1 and TRBJ2-3, with D possibly TRBD2 on 6 matching bases. The CDR3 is 15 residues long. Trimming stripped 3 bases from V and 1 base from J, with 12 bases between. Germline V CDR1 and CDR2: SGHRS, YFSETQ. CDR3 region: CASSYWDSRTDTQYF. The DNA for the CDR3 is TGCGCCAGCAGCTACTGGGACTCTCGCACAGATACGCAGTATTTT.

The gene calls are TRBV15 and TRBJ2-6; D unclear. This CDR3 has 17 residues. V lost 0 bases, J lost 0 bases, and 9 bases lay in between. Germline CDR1 reads LNHNV; CDR2 reads YYDKDF (reference sequence). CDR3 amino acids: CATSRDQGSSGANVLTF. The CDR3 nucleotides are TGTGCCACCAGCAGAGATCAAGGCTCCTCTGGGGCCAACGTCCTGACTTTC.

The V and J genes are TRBV18 and TRBJ2-7; 8 positions agree with TRBD1. This CDR3 region has 15 residues. Germline V CDR1 and CDR2: KGHSH, LQKENI. The V segment lost 4 bases and the J segment 3 bases; nucleotides outside the gene matches: 8. The CDR3 loop is CASSRTGTGSYEQYF. CDR3 sequence (DNA): TGTGCCAGCTCACGGACCGGGACAGGAAGCTACGAGCAGTACTTC.